These T cell receptor beta chains were read from a single sample in a study of resident and recirculating memory T cells in vitiligo. Produced via immunoSEQ multiplex PCR; TCRdb's table is partial and in-frame only. The sample consists of tens of thousands of clones, 90% to 95% of them appearing once. The sequenced sample was blood. Source of these receptors: a male donor with vitiligo. Both conserved end residues are part of each CDR3.

J,V,length,CDR3
TRBJ2-7,TRBV5-1,16,CASGSEGQEIPYEQYF
TRBJ1-1,TRBV5-1,14,CASSLQGEGTEAFF
TRBJ2-1,TRBV19,16,CASSPPIQGTYNEQFF
TRBJ2-5,TRBV10-3,16,CAISESTQGARETQYF
TRBJ2-3,TRBV6-1,14,CASSGTGTTDTQYF
TRBJ2-3,TRBV7-9,15,CASSAGTANTDTQYF
TRBJ2-5,TRBV7-9,14,CASSIVAGGETQYF
TRBJ1-2,TRBV4-2,14,CASSQDTENYGYTF
TRBJ2-5,TRBV18,15,CASSPTLREKETQYF
TRBJ2-7,TRBV5-1,15,CASSLASRGTYEQYF
TRBJ2-7,TRBV7-9,18,CASSKRDREKGIHHEQYF
TRBJ2-7,TRBV5-6,14,CASSLGAGVSEQYF
TRBJ2-7,TRBV4-3,14,CASSPRYPTREQYF
TRBJ2-7,TRBV6-5,13,CASSSTASYEQYF
TRBJ1-1,TRBV14,15,CASSPLGLPNTEAFF
TRBJ1-2,TRBV19,14,CASSIGWQAYGYTF
TRBJ1-1,TRBV6-5,13,CASSPEQATEAFF
TRBJ2-2,TRBV28,14,CASSNRGVAGELFF
TRBJ1-2,TRBV5-1,13,CASSLGQGLGYTF
TRBJ2-5,TRBV7-3,14,CASSLFPYQETQYF
TRBJ2-7,TRBV6-5,14,CASSYSGASYEQYF
TRBJ1-1,TRBV4-1,18,CASSHQLQGRKPNTEAFF
TRBJ1-2,TRBV28,14,CASSFDVRSRGYTF
TRBJ2-1,TRBV7-3,13,CASSLSQGYEQFF
TRBJ2-7,TRBV9,15,CASSLSGDSSYEQYF
TRBJ2-7,TRBV19,14,CASSVGRGQIEQYF
TRBJ2-3,TRBV6-5,15,CASSYGTGMTDTQYF
TRBJ1-2,TRBV7-6,13,CASSLGTGDGYTF
TRBJ1-2,TRBV27,13,CASRTTGLDGYTF
TRBJ2-7,TRBV27,15,CASSRDSFLTYEQYF
TRBJ1-4,TRBV27,15,CASSLLSGGGEKLFF
TRBJ1-6,TRBV27,17,CASSFRGPSSYNSPLHF
TRBJ2-7,TRBV12-5,15,CASGQGQTNSYEQYF
TRBJ2-3,TRBV2,15,CAGGSSGFGTDTQYF
TRBJ1-6,TRBV7-3,15,CASSLTPGNNSPLHF
TRBJ1-5,TRBV27,12,CATGLSNQPQHF
TRBJ2-6,TRBV11-3,16,CASSLDGQGGANVLTF
TRBJ2-3,TRBV9,15,CASRPPGQGTDTQYF
TRBJ1-1,TRBV28,12,CASSSAVAEAFF
TRBJ2-3,TRBV9,15,CASSKTGGGTDTQYF
TRBJ2-1,TRBV7-3,12,CASSPSGGEQFF
TRBJ2-5,TRBV4-1,17,CASSQQFLSQGQETQYF